The 4 T cell receptor beta chains reported below all come from one sample, sequenced in a study of OX40 agonist ivuxolimab in advanced cancers. The library relied on the immunoSEQ multiplex PCR assay. The table comes from immuneACCESS by way of TCRdb, which keeps in-frame sequences with V and J called. Part of the clones is missing from these tables; in studies checked, under half for an unresolved V gene and the rest for unknown reasons. This sample lists roughly 55,000 clones; 70% to 90% were detected once. The ten largest clones add up to roughly an eighth of the sample. The material sequenced was CD4+ or CD8+ T cells sorted from blood, taken in a trial of the OX40 agonist ivuxolimab. These receptors were obtained from an adult with an advanced solid tumor such as melanoma, head and neck, liver or kidney cancer.

This chain connects TRBV15 to TRBJ2-7, with 9 bases fitting TRBD1. The CDR3 is 15 residues long. CDR1 is LNHNV and CDR2 is YYDKDF in the germline V gene (reference sequence). Trimming took 0 bases from V and 4 from J; bases not matched to a gene: 4. The CDR3 sequence is CATSREDRGLYEQYF. The DNA of the CDR3 is TGTGCCACCAGCAGAGAGGACAGGGGCTTGTACGAGCAGTACTTC.

This sequence joins TRBV29-1 and TRBJ2-1; 9 bases line up with TRBD2. V dropped 1 base and J dropped 9; count of bases not matched to a gene: 10. The germline V gene has CDR1 SQVTM and CDR2 ANQGSEA. The CDR3 is 15 amino acids. The CDR3 region has the DNA TGCAGCGTTGAAGTGGCGGGGGGGCTGTCGGGTGAGCAGTTCTTC. Translated: CSVEVAGGLSGEQFF.

This chain uses TRBV5-1 with TRBJ2-3; no clear D. Trimming left V 5 bases short and J 1 base short, with 5 bases between. This CDR3 has 12 amino acids. Germline V lookup: CDR1 SGHRS, CDR2 YFSETQ. CDR3: CASSWGTDTQYF. The CDR3 DNA follows: TGCGCCAGCAGTTGGGGCACAGATACGCAGTATTTT. Together with reference TRBV5-1 and TRBJ2-3, the CDR3 gives the full variable domain: KAGVTQTPRYLIKTRGQQVTLSCSPISGHRSVSWYQQTPGQGLQFLFEYFSETQRNKGNFPGRFSGRQFSNSRSEMNVSTLELGDSALYLCASSWGTDTQYFGPGTRLTVL.

The rearrangement joins TRBV4-1 to TRBJ2-7; 8 bases align to TRBD1. Trimming cost V 2 bases and J 1 base; bases outside gene matches: 1. CDR3 length equals 14 residues. Germline-derived CDR1 and CDR2 are MGHRA and YSYEKL. CDR3 amino acids: CASSQRDRSYEQYF. In DNA form, the CDR3 reads TGCGCCAGCAGCCAACGGGACAGGTCCTACGAGCAGTACTTC.